The 21 T cell receptor beta chains listed next were all sequenced from one sample in a study of neoadjuvant nivolumab and ipilimumab in lung cancer. Here immunoSEQ multiplex PCR was the method, and the copy in TCRdb shows in-frame clones only, minus some. The sample consists of over 25,000 clones, approximately 80% of them appearing once. Sequenced material: tumor tissue, taken after neoadjuvant nivolumab, alone or with ipilimumab, at or shortly before surgery. Every receptor here comes from an adult with non-small cell lung cancer.

The chain employs TRBV7-6 and TRBJ2-2; TRBD1 is a possible D gene (6 bases). The CDR3 has 16 amino acids. Trimming stripped 2 bases from V and 3 bases from J, with 13 bases between. CDR1 and CDR2 (germline): SGHVS, FNYEAQ. The CDR3 loop is CASSLITGPDTGELFF. CDR3 nucleotides: TGTGCCAGCAGCTTAATTACAGGGCCGGACACCGGGGAGCTGTTTTTT.

Comments on this clone: This same CDR3 is encoded by further DNA sequences in the sample. The gene calls are TRBV7-2 and TRBJ2-1; 9 nucleotides line up with TRBD2. The V gene's germline CDR1 is SGHTA and CDR2 FQGNSA. With 0 bases clipped from V and 7 bases from J, the junction kept 4 bases outside the gene matches. The CDR3 extends over 15 amino acids. The CDR3 DNA sequence: TGTGCCAGCAGCTTAGCTAGCGGGGGTCTGAATGAGCAGTTCTTC. This translates into CASSLASGGLNEQFF.

The rearrangement joins TRBV5-6 to TRBJ2-7; perhaps D is TRBD1 or TRBD2 (5 bases each). The CDR3 has 14 residues. Trimming removed 3 bases from V and 2 bases from J, with 12 bases in between. Germline V CDR1 and CDR2: SGHDT, YYEEEE. CDR3 sequence: CASSWGTAPYEQYF. CDR3 nucleotides: TGTGCCAGCAGCTGGGGGACGGCCCCCTACGAGCAGTACTTC.

The V gene is TRBV29-1, the J gene TRBJ2-3; a possible D gene is TRBD2 (6 bases). This CDR3 region has 15 residues. V lost 6 bases, J lost 6 bases, and 22 bases lay in between. Germline V lookup: CDR1 SQVTM, CDR2 ANQGSEA. The CDR3 here is CSVAKRDREIDTQYF. CDR3 sequence (DNA): TGCAGCGTGGCAAAAAGAGATCGGGAGATTGATACGCAGTATTTT.

The chain has TRBV27 and TRBJ1-6; TRBD1 is a possible D gene (5 bases). CDR1 MNHEY and CDR2 SMNVEV come from the germline V gene (reference sequence). The CDR3 totals 15 residues. The V end lost 5 bases, the J end lost 7 bases, and 15 bases lay between the germline ends. CDR3 loop: CASSAGTSGNSPLHF. CDR3 DNA: TGTGCCAGCAGTGCAGGGACCTCGGGGAATTCACCCCTCCACTTT.

On this clone: The missing conserved phenylalanine or tryptophan at the end of this CDR3 makes a read error likely. Because the CDR3's place on the DNA is in doubt, the DNA is left out and the CDR3 is given as listed by TCRdb. This chain uses TRBV14 with TRBJ1-2; the table's D call, TRBD1, has no DNA check behind it. CDR1 is SGHDN, CDR2 FVKESK, per germline. The CDR3 length is 13 residues, termini included. The CDR3 loop is CASSQGTGGVPFL.

This chain joins TRBV11-2 and TRBJ2-1; TRBD2 agrees at 13 bases. This CDR3 spans 16 amino acids. Germline V gives CDR1 SGHAT, CDR2 FQNNGV. With 5 bases clipped from V and 8 bases from J, the junction kept 9 bases outside the gene matches. As DNA, the CDR3 is TGTGCCAGCAGCGCGAGAACTAGCGGGGGGGCGCATGAGCAGTTCTTC. Translated, it gives CASSARTSGGAHEQFF.

V usage is TRBV6-5 and J usage is TRBJ1-3, with 8 bases matching TRBD1. The V gene end was trimmed by 0 bases and the J gene end by 2 bases; junction bases not matched to a gene: 3. This CDR3 contains 16 residues. Germline V lookup: CDR1 MNHEY, CDR2 SVGAGI. This CDR3 reads CASSYSRTGTGNTIYF. In nucleotides, the CDR3 is TGTGCCAGCAGTTACTCCCGGACAGGGACTGGAAACACCATATATTTT.

The genes are TRBV5-1 and TRBJ2-5; 13 nucleotides align to TRBD2. CDR3 length equals 16 residues. In germline, CDR1 is SGHRS, CDR2 YFSETQ. Losses at the gene ends were 3 bases for V and 4 bases for J; bases not matched to a gene: 6. The CDR3 reads CASSYTWTSGGETQYF. The CDR3 nucleotides are TGCGCCAGCAGCTACACCTGGACTAGCGGGGGAGAGACCCAGTACTTC.

The chain links TRBV6-5 to TRBJ1-2, with TRBD1 identical over 9 bases. Looked up from germline, CDR1 is MNHEY and CDR2 is SVGAGI. The J segment lost 8 bases and the V segment lost 6 bases, leaving 10 bases of the junction unmatched. The CDR3 totals 14 residues. The DNA for the CDR3 is TGTGCCAGCAGCGCCGGACAGGGGATTTCCGGCTACACCTTC. Residues: CASSAGQGISGYTF.

The chain uses TRBV20-1 and TRBJ2-5, with D perhaps TRBD1 (5 bases). The CDR3 runs 11 residues. Trimming took off 6 bases at V and 3 bases at J, with 8 bases between the two ends. CDR1 is DFQATT and CDR2 is SNEGSKA in the germline V gene (reference sequence). CDR3 bases: TGCAGTGCGGCGACAGAAGAGACCCAGTACTTC. Its translation is CSAATEETQYF.

DNA for the CDR3: TGTGCCAGTAGTGGACAGGGCGGACACACTGAAGCTTTCTTT. As protein: CASSGQGGHTEAFF. This chain uses TRBV19 with TRBJ1-1; 8 nucleotides agree with TRBD1. The V and J ends lost 5 bases and 3 bases, in that order; junction bases with no gene match: 5. CDR1 and CDR2 from the germline V gene are LNHDA and SQIVND (reference sequence). There are 14 residues in the CDR3.

The chain combines TRBV29-1 with TRBJ1-1; weak D call: TRBD1 (6 bases). The CDR3 is 14 residues long. V shed 6 bases and J shed 2 bases, with 16 bases lying between them. Looked up from germline, CDR1 is SQVTM and CDR2 is ANQGSEA. DNA for the CDR3: TGCAGCGTGCGACGGACAGACGATAACACTGAAGCTTTCTTT. It encodes CSVRRTDDNTEAFF.

This clone was seen a handful of times. The V gene is TRBV30, the J gene TRBJ1-3; D gene ambiguous. This CDR3 contains 13 residues. CDR1 is GTSNPN, CDR2 SVGIG, per germline (reference sequence). Trimming cost V 4 bases and J 2 bases, with 9 bases left between them. DNA for the CDR3: TGTGCCTGGAACCGGGTAGCTGGAAACACCATATATTTT. It specifies CAWNRVAGNTIYF. Supplemented by reference TRBV30 and TRBJ1-3, the full variable domain reads SQTIHQWPATLVQPVGSPLSLECTVEGTSNPNLYWYRQAAGRGLQLLFYSVGIGQISSEVPQNLSASRPQDRQFILSSKKLLLSDSGFYLCAWNRVAGNTIYFGEGSWLTVV.

The chain recombines TRBV5-5 with TRBJ2-7, with D maybe TRBD1 (6 bases). There are 15 residues in the CDR3. V lost 0 bases to trimming and J lost 0 bases, with 10 bases between them. CDR1 and CDR2 (germline): SGHKS, YYEKEE (reference sequence). CDR3 in amino acids: CASSLEAGDSYEQYF. The CDR3 DNA follows: TGTGCCAGCAGCTTGGAGGCAGGGGACTCCTACGAGCAGTACTTC. The whole variable domain, filled in from reference TRBV5-5 and TRBJ2-7, reads DAGVTQSPTHLIKTRGQQVTLRCSPISGHKSVSWYQQVLGQGPQFIFQYYEKEERGRGNFPDRFSARQFPNYSSELNVNALLLGDSALYLCASSLEAGDSYEQYFGPGTRLTVT.

V gene TRBV18 combines with J gene TRBJ2-3; D may be TRBD2 (5 bases). The length of the CDR3 is 16 residues. The V gene lost 6 bases and the J gene lost 4 bases, with 20 bases spanning the gap. Germline CDR1 reads KGHSH; CDR2 reads LQKENI. The CDR3 nucleotides read TGTGCCAGCTCCTCAAGCCGGGCGGGCGGACCAGATACGCAGTATTTT. It is translated as CASSSSRAGGPDTQYF.

The chain joins TRBV5-4 to TRBJ1-2; the D is unclear. CDR3 length equals 13 residues. Trimming took 0 bases from V and 4 from J, leaving 7 bases between them. Germline values: CDR1 SGHNT, CDR2 YYREEE (reference sequence). CDR3 coding DNA: TGTGCCAGCAGCTTGGATGGCTTCTATGGCTACACCTTC. This codes for CASSLDGFYGYTF.

The J gene is TRBJ1-4, the V gene TRBV6-1, with TRBD1 as a possible D gene (6 bases). Looked up from germline, CDR1 is MNHNS and CDR2 is SASEGT. There are 15 residues in the CDR3. Trimming took off 6 bases at V and 0 bases at J, with 11 bases between the two ends. CDR3 residues: CASSRQEATNEKLFF. CDR3 sequence (DNA): TGTGCCAGCAGCCGACAGGAAGCAACTAATGAAAAACTGTTTTTT.

This clone was picked up a small number of times. This rearrangement joins TRBV6-1 to TRBJ1-1; TRBD1 aligns across 11 bases. The trim removed 7 bases at V and 10 bases at J, leaving 8 bases unmatched. The CDR3 is 13 residues long. Germline-derived CDR1 and CDR2 are MNHNS and SASEGT. CDR3 loop: CASTQGTGGTAFF. The DNA for the CDR3 is TGTGCCAGCACTCAAGGGACAGGGGGGACAGCTTTCTTT.

CDR3 DNA: TGTGCCAGCAGCGCTGGGACAGGGTGGAGCGGGGAGCTGTTTTTT. This sequence encodes CASSAGTGWSGELFF. The chain uses TRBV11-3 and TRBJ2-2; 9 nucleotides line up with TRBD1. The V segment lost 5 bases and the J segment 7 bases; nucleotides outside the gene matches: 8. Germline CDR1 SGHNT, CDR2 YENEEA. This CDR3 has 15 residues.

This sequence joins TRBV5-1 and TRBJ1-6; no clear D. The CDR3 loop spans 13 amino acids. The germline V gene has CDR1 SGHRS and CDR2 YFSETQ. V was trimmed by 0 bases and J by 3 bases, leaving 1 base between them. CDR3 residues: CASSLGYNSPLHF. CDR3 sequence (DNA): TGCGCCAGCAGCTTGGGCTATAATTCACCCCTCCACTTT.